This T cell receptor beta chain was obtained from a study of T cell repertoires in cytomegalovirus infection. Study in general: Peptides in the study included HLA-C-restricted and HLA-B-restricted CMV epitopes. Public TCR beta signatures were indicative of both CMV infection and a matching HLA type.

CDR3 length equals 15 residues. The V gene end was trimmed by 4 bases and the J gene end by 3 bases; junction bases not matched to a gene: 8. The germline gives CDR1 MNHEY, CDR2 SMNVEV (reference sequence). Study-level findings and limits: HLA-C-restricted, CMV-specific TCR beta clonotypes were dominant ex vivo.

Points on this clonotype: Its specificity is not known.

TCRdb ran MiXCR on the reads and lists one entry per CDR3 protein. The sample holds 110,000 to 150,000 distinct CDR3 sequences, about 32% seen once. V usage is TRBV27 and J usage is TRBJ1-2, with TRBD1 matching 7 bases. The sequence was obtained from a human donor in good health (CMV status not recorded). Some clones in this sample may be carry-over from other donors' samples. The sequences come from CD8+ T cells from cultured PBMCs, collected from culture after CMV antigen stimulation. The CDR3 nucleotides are TGTGCCAGCAGTTCATATTTAGACAGGGACTATGGCTACACCTTC. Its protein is CASSSYLDRDYGYTF.